Described below is a single T cell receptor (beta chain) sequence and its context. What it binds is unknown. This CDR3 fails to terminate in the conserved phenylalanine or tryptophan, so it likely reflects a read error. The CDR3 covers 12 residues. The V segment lost 8 bases and the J segment 4 bases; nucleotides outside the gene matches: 4. Germline loops: CDR1 PRHDT, CDR2 FYEKMQ (reference sequence). TCRdb called the reads again in MiXCR, with one record for every CDR3 protein. Of 650,000 to 900,000 distinct CDR3 sequences listed, approximately 29% are singletons. The sample originates from a study of T cell repertoires in cytomegalovirus infection. Study background: CMV epitopes in the study were HLA-C-restricted (recently identified) and HLA-B-restricted (well studied). In public TCR beta signatures, there were indications of both CMV infection and matching HLA type. General study findings and limits: Of the TCR beta families, the public ones yielded a cumulative frequency that identified carriers of CMV plus the relevant HLA. Ex vivo, HLA-C-restricted CMV-specific TCR beta clonotypes prevailed over the rest of the response.

This TCR was recovered from a human donor in good health (CMV status not recorded). Some clones in this sample may be carry-over from other donors' samples. J is TRBJ2-5 and V is TRBV13; TRBD1 matches 7 bases. The sequences come from cultured CD8+ T cells from PBMCs, collected from culture after CMV antigen stimulation. DNA for the CDR3: TGTGCCAGCGGGGACAGCGGAGAGACCCAGTACTTA. Protein: CASGDSGETQYL.